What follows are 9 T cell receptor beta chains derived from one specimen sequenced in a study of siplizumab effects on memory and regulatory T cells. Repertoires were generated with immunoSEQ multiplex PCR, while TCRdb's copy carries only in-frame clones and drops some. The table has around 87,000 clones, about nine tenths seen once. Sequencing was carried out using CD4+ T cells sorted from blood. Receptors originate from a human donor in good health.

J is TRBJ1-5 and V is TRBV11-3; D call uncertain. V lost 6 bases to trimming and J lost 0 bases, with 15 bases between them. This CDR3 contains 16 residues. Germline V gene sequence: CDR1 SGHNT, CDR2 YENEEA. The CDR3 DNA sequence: TGTGCCAGCAGGTTTCGACGTTTGTTTAGCAATCAGCCCCAGCATTTT. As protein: CASRFRRLFSNQPQHF. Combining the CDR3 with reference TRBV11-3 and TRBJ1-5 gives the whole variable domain EAGVVQSPRYKIIEKKQPVAFWCNPISGHNTLYWYLQNLGQGPELLIRYENEEAVDDSQLPKDRFSAERLKGVDSTLKIQPAELGDSAVYLCASRFRRLFSNQPQHFGDGTRLSIL.

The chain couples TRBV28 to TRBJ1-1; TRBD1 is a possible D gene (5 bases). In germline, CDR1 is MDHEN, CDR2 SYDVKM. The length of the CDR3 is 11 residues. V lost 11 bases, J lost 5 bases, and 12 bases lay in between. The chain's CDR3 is CASRGETEAFF. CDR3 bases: TGTGCCTCTCGGGGGGAGACTGAAGCTTTCTTT. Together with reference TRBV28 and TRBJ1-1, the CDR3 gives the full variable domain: DVKVTQSSRYLVKRTGEKVFLECVQDMDHENMFWYRQDPGLGLRLIYFSYDVKMKEKGDIPEGYSVSREKKERFSLILESASTNQTSMYLCASRGETEAFFGQGTRLTVV.

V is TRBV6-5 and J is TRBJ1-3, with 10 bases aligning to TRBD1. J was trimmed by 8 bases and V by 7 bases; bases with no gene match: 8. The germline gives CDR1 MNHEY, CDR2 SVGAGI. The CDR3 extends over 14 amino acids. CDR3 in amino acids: CASTAGTGVDTIYF. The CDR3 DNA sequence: TGTGCCAGCACCGCCGGGACAGGGGTTGACACCATATATTTT.

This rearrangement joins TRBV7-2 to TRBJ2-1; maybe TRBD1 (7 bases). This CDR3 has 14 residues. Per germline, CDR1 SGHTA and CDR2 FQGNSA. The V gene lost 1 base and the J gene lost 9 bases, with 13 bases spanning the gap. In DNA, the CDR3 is TGTGCCAGCAGCTTAGTCAACCAGGGGGGTGAGCAGTTCTTC. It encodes CASSLVNQGGEQFF.

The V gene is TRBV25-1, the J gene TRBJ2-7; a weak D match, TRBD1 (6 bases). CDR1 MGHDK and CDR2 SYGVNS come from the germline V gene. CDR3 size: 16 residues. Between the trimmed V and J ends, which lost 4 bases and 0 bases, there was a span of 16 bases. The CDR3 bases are TGTGCCAGCAGTGCTCCAGGGGCCATGAGCTCCTACGAGCAGTACTTC. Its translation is CASSAPGAMSSYEQYF.

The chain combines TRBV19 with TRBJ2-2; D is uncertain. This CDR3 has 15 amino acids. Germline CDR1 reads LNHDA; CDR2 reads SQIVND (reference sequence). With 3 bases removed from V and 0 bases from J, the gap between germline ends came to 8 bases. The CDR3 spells CASSIPTTNTGELFF. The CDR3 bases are TGTGCCAGTAGTATCCCGACGACGAACACCGGGGAGCTGTTTTTT.

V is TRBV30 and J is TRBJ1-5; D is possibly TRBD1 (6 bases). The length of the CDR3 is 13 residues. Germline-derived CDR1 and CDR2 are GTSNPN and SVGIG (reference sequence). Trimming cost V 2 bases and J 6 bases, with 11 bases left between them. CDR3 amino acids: CAWSSRGRQPQHF. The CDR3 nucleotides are TGTGCCTGGAGTTCCAGGGGCCGTCAGCCCCAGCATTTT.

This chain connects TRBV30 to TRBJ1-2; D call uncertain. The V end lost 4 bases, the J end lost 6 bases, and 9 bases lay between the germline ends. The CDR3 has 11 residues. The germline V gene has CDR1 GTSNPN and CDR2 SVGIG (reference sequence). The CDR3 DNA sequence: TGTGCCTGGAATCAGGACCATGGCTACACCTTC. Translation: CAWNQDHGYTF.

In DNA, the CDR3 is TGCGCCAGCAGCCCCTTTTCGAGAGGGTCAGGTGATGGCTACACCTTC. As protein: CASSPFSRGSGDGYTF. The rearrangement links TRBV5-1 to TRBJ1-2; D unresolved. CDR3 length: 16 residues. The germline V and J ends were trimmed by 4 bases and 6 bases, with 22 bases remaining between them. From germline, CDR1 is SGHRS and CDR2 YFSETQ.